This T cell receptor (beta chain) stems from a study of T cell repertoires in aging, cancer and after chemotherapy. The CDR3 runs to 14 residues. V dropped 6 bases and J dropped 4 bases, with 14 bases sitting between them. Germline-derived CDR1 and CDR2 are MDHEN and SYDVKM. TCR beta rearrangements were amplified from peripheral blood genomic DNA. TRB rearrangements spanning V, D and J were amplified using mixed TRB-A/B primers. MiXCR, applied by TCRdb to the multiplex PCR reads, yields one record per CDR3 protein. This table holds approximately 10,000 distinct CDR3 sequences, around 40% found once. This receptor was identified in a human donor in good health. The J gene is TRBJ2-3, the V gene TRBV28; tentative D call: TRBD2 (6 bases). The sample consisted of blood. The CDR3 reads CASSPRRGPDTQYF. In DNA, the CDR3 is TGTGCCAGCAGCCCCCGGAGGGGCCCAGATACGCAGTATTTT.